The 9 T cell receptor beta chains in this list originate from one sample, sequenced in a study of T cells after yellow fever vaccination. Each CDR3 protein is one row after TCRdb ran MiXCR on the 5' RACE reads. The sample carries about 160,000 distinct CDR3 sequences, about 7% recorded once. The sequenced sample was CD4+ T cells sorted from PBMCs, obtained 5 days after the first yellow fever vaccination. The receptors originated from a man aged 18 to 35 who received the YFV17D yellow fever vaccine.

This clonotype came up many times. J is TRBJ2-2 and V is TRBV7-7; unclear D gene. This CDR3 comprises 12 residues. The ends were cut back, 5 bases at V and 6 bases at J, with 7 bases in the middle. The germline V gene has CDR1 SSHAT and CDR2 FNYEAQ (reference sequence). This CDR3 reads CASSPQAGELFF. For the CDR3, the DNA is TGTGCCAGCAGCCCCCAAGCCGGGGAGCTGTTTTTT. Together with reference TRBV7-7 and TRBJ2-2, the CDR3 gives the full variable domain: GAGVSQSPRYKVTKRGQDVTLRCDPISSHATLYWYQQALGQGPEFLTYFNYEAQPDKSGLPSDRFSAERPEGSISTLTIQRTEQRDSAMYRCASSPQAGELFFGEGSRLTVL.

This clonotype was seen repeatedly, ten times or more. J is TRBJ2-5 and V is TRBV12-3 or TRBV12-4; TRBD1 might be the D (6 bases). Trimming left V 4 bases short and J 4 bases short, with 13 bases between. The CDR3 is 14 residues long. CDR3 amino acids: CASSSPGVRETQYF. The CDR3 DNA sequence: TGTGCCAGCAGTTCTCCAGGGGTCCGAGAGACCCAGTACTTC.

This clonotype was counted only a few times. V and J are TRBV28 and TRBJ2-4, with 7 bases fitting TRBD1. The germline CDR1 and CDR2 sequences are MDHEN and SYDVKM. After removal of 8 bases from V and 6 bases from J, the junction contained 13 bases not matched to a gene. The CDR3 is 15 residues long. CDR3 sequence (DNA): TGTGCCAGCCGGGACAGCATAAGAGGGGGAAACATTCAGTACTTC. It specifies CASRDSIRGGNIQYF.

Only a few counts were recorded for this clonotype. The chain couples TRBV5-1 to TRBJ2-3; a possible D gene is TRBD2 (6 bases). Germline V gives CDR1 SGHRS, CDR2 YFSETQ. Trimming shortened V by 4 bases and J by 2 bases, and 14 bases separated the two germline ends. CDR3 length equals 15 residues. The CDR3 spells CASSQNGGTTDTQYF. For the CDR3, the DNA is TGCGCCAGCAGCCAAAATGGCGGGACCACAGATACGCAGTATTTT.

This clonotype was seen ten or more times. The rearrangement links TRBV4-1 to TRBJ1-5; no clear D. CDR1 is MGHRA, CDR2 YSYEKL, per germline. Trimming took off 0 bases at V and 3 bases at J, with 12 bases between the two ends. This CDR3 is built from 16 residues. Here the CDR3 DNA reads TGCGCCAGCAGCCAAGAGGTAGGCGGCCTCAATCAGCCCCAGCATTTT. Translated, it gives CASSQEVGGLNQPQHF.

This clonotype was detected ten times or more. This chain links TRBV7-2 with TRBJ2-2, with 9 bases that match TRBD2. After removal of 1 base from V and 2 bases from J, the junction contained 2 bases not matched to a gene. The CDR3 length is 16 residues. Germline V gene data show CDR1 as SGHTA and CDR2 as FQGNSA. The CDR3 region is CASSLGLAVNTGELFF. The CDR3 DNA is TGTGCCAGCAGCTTAGGACTAGCGGTCAACACCGGGGAGCTGTTTTTT.

The chain carries TRBV7-2 and TRBJ2-5, with D uncertain. With 2 bases removed from V and 5 bases from J, the gap between germline ends came to 6 bases. This CDR3 has 12 residues. Germline loops: CDR1 SGHTA, CDR2 FQGNSA. The DNA for the CDR3 is TGTGCCAGCAGCTTAACCAAGGAGACCCAGTACTTC. Translation gives CASSLTKETQYF.

This clonotype was counted at least ten times. This chain links TRBV7-2 with TRBJ2-2; no clear D gene. The CDR3 contains 12 residues. Trimming cost V 2 bases and J 7 bases, with 5 bases left between them. Per the germline V gene, CDR1 is SGHTA and CDR2 is FQGNSA. The CDR3 DNA is TGTGCCAGCAGCTTATTCTACGGGGAGCTGTTTTTT. Translation: CASSLFYGELFF.

In its sample, this clonotype was seen many times. The gene calls are TRBV20-1 and TRBJ1-5, with D possibly TRBD1 on 6 matching bases. The CDR3 has 13 residues. Germline V gives CDR1 DFQATT, CDR2 SNEGSKA (reference sequence). V shed 5 bases and J shed 7 bases, with 15 bases lying between them. The CDR3 coding sequence is TGCAGTGCTGAGGGGGGCGGTGGGCAGCCCCAGCATTTT. Its translation: CSAEGGGGQPQHF.